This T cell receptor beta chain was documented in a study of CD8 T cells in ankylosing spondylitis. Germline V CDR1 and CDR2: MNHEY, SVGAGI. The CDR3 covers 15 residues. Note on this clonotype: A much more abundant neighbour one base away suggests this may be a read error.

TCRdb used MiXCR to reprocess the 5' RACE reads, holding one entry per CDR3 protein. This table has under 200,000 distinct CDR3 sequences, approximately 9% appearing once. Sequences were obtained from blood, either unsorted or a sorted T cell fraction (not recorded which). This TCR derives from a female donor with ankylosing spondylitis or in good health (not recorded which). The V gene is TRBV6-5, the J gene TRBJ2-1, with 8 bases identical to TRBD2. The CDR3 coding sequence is TGTGGCAGCAGTTATTTTAGCGGGGTAGACAATGAGCAGTTCTTC. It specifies CGSSYFSGVDNEQFF.